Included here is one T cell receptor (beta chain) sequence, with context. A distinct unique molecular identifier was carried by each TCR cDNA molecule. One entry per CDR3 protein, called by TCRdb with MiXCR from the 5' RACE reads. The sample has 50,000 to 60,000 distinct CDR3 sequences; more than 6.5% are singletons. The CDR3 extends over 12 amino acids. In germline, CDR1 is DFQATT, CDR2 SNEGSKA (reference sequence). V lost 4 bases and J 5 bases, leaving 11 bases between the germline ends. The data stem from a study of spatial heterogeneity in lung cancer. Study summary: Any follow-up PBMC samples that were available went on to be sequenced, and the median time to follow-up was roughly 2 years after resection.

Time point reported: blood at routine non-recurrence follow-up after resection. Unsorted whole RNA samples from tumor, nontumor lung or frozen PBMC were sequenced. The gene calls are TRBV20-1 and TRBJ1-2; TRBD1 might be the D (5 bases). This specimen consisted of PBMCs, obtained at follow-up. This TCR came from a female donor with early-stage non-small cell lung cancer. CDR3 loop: CSAIGHGYGYTF. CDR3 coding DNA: TGCAGTGCTATCGGACATGGGTATGGCTACACCTTC.